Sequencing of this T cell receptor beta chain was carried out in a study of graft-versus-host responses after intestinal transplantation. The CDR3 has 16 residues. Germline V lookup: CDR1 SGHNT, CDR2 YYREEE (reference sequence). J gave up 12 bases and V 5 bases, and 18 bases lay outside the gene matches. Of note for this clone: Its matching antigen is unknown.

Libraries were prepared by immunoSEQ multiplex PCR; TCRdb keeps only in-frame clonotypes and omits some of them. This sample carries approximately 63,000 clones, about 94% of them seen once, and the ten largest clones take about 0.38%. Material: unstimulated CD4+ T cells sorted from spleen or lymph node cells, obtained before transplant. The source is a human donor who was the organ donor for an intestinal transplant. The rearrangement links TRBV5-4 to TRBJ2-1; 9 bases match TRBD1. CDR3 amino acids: CASSKGQGGFRGPQFF. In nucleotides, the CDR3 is TGTGCCAGCAGTAAGGGACAGGGCGGTTTCCGAGGACCGCAGTTCTTC.